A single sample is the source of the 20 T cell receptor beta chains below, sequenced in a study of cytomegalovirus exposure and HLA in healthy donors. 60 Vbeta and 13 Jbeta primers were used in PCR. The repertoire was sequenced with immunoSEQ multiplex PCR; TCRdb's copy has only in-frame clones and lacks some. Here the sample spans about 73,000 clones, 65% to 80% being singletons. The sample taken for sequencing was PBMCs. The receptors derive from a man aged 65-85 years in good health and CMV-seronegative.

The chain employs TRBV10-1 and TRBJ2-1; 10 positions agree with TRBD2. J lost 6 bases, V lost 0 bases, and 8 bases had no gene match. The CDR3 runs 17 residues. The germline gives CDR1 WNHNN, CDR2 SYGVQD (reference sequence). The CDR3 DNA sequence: TGCGCCAGCAGTGAGTCCTACGGACTAGCGGTTCTCAATGAGCAGTTCTTC. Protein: CASSESYGLAVLNEQFF.

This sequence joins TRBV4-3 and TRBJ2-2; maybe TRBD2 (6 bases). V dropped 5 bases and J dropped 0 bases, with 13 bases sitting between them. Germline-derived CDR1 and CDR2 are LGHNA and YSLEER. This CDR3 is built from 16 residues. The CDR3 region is CASSAVAGTNTGELFF. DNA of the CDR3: TGCGCCAGCAGCGCAGTGGCGGGGACGAACACCGGGGAGCTGTTTTTT.

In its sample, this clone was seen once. CDR3 bases: TGTGCCAGCAGCTTGGGACAGGGGACCTACCAAGAGACCCAGTACTTC. It yields the protein CASSLGQGTYQETQYF. The J gene is TRBJ2-5, the V gene TRBV5-4, with 8 bases lining up with TRBD1. The germline V gene has CDR1 SGHNT and CDR2 YYREEE (reference sequence). This CDR3 region has 16 residues. V shed 0 bases and J 0 bases; nucleotides not matched to a gene: 4.

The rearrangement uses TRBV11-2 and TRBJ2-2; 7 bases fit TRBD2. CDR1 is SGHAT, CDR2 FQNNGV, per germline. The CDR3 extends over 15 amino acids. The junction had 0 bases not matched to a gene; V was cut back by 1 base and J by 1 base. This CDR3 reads CASSLGTRNTGELFF. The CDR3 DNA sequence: TGTGCCAGCAGCTTAGGGACTAGGAACACCGGGGAGCTGTTTTTT. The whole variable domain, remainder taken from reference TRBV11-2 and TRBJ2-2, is EAGVAQSPRYKIIEKRQSVAFWCNPISGHATLYWYQQILGQGPKLLIQFQNNGVVDDSQLPKDRFSAERLKGVDSTLKIQPAKLEDSAVYLCASSLGTRNTGELFFGEGSRLTVL.

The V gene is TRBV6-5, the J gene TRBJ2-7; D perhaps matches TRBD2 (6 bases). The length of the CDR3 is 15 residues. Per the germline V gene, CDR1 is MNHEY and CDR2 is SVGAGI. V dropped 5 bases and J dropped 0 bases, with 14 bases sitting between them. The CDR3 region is CASSLRDFGSYEQYF. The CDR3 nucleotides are TGTGCCAGCAGTCTCCGGGACTTCGGCTCCTACGAGCAGTACTTC.

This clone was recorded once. Here the CDR3 DNA reads TGTGCCAGCTCTAGGACAGGGGAAACCGGGGAGCTGTTTTTT. Residues: CASSRTGETGELFF. The gene calls are TRBV13 and TRBJ2-2; 9 bases are shared with TRBD1. J gave up 5 bases and V 8 bases, and 6 bases lay outside the gene matches. This CDR3 is built from 14 residues. The germline CDR1 and CDR2 sequences are PRHDT and FYEKMQ (reference sequence).

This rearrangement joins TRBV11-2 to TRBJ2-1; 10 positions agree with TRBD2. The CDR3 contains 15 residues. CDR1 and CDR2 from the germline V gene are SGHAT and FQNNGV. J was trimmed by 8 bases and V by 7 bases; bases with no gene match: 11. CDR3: CASNWLASGRYEQFF. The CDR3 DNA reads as TGTGCCAGCAACTGGTTGGCTAGCGGGAGATATGAGCAGTTCTTC.

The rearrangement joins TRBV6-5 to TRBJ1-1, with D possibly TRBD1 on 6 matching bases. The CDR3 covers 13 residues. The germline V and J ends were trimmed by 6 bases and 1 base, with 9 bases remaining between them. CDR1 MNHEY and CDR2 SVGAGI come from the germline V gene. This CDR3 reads CASSQTGNTEAFF. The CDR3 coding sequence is TGTGCCAGCAGCCAGACAGGGAACACTGAAGCTTTCTTT.

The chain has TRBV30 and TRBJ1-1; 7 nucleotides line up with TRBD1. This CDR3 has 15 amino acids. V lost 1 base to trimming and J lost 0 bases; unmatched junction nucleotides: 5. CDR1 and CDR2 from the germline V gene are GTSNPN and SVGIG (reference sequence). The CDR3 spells CAWSASGQMNTEAFF. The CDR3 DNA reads TGTGCCTGGAGTGCCTCGGGACAGATGAACACTGAAGCTTTCTTT.

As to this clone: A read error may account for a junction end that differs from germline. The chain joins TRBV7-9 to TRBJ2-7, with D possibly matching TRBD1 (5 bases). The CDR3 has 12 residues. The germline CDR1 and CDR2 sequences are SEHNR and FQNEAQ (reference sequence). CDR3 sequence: CSSSQQGPEQYF. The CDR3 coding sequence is TGTTCCAGCAGCCAGCAGGGCCCCGAGCAGTACTTC.

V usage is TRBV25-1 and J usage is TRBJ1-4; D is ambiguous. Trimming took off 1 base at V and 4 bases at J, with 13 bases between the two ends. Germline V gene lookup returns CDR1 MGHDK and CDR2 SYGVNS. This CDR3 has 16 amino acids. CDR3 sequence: CASSEFVSTDNEKLFF. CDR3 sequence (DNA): TGTGCCAGCAGTGAATTCGTATCAACAGATAATGAAAAACTGTTTTTT.

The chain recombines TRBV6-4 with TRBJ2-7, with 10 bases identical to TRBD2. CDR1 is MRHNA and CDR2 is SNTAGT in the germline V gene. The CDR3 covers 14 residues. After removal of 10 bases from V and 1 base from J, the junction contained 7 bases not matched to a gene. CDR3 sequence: CATYTSGESYEQYF. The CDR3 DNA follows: TGTGCCACCTACACTAGCGGGGAATCCTACGAGCAGTACTTC.

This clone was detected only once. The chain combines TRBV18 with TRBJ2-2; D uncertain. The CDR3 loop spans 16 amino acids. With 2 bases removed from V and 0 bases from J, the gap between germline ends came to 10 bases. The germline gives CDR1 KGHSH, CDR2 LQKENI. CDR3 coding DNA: TGTGCCAGCTCACCAATGACACCAGCGAACACCGGGGAGCTGTTTTTT. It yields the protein CASSPMTPANTGELFF.

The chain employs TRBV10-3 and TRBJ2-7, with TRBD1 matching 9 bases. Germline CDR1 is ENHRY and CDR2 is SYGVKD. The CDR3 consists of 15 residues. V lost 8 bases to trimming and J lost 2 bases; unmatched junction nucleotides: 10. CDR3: CAIGARGQGTYEQYF. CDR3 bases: TGTGCCATCGGGGCGAGGGGACAGGGAACCTACGAGCAGTACTTC.

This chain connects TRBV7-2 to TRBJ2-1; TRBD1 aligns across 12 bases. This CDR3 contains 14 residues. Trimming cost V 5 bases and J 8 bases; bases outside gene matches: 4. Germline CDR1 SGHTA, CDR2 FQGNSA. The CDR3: CASSLRDRGHEQFF. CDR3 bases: TGTGCCAGCAGCCTACGGGACAGGGGGCATGAGCAGTTCTTC.

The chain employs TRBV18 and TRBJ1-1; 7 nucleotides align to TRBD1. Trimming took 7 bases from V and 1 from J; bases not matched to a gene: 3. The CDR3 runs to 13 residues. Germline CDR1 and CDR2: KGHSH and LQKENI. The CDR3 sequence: CASFGTENTEAFF. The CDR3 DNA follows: TGTGCCAGCTTCGGGACAGAGAACACTGAAGCTTTCTTT.

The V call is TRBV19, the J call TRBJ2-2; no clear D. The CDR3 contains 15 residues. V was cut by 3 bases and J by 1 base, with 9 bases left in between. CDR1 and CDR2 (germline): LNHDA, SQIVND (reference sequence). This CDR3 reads CASSIRRQNTGELFF. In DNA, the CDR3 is TGTGCCAGTAGTATCCGCCGACAGAACACCGGGGAGCTGTTTTTT.

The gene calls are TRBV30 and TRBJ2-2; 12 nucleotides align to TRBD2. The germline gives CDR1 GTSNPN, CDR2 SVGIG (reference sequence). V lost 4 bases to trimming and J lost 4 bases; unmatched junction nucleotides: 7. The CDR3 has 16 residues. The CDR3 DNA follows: TGTGCCTGGAATGGGCTAGCGGGAGGGCCCACCGGGGAGCTGTTTTTT. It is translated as CAWNGLAGGPTGELFF. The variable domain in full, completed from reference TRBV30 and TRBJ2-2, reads SQTIHQWPATLVQPVGSPLSLECTVEGTSNPNLYWYRQAAGRGLQLLFYSVGIGQISSEVPQNLSASRPQDRQFILSSKKLLLSDSGFYLCAWNGLAGGPTGELFFGEGSRLTVL.

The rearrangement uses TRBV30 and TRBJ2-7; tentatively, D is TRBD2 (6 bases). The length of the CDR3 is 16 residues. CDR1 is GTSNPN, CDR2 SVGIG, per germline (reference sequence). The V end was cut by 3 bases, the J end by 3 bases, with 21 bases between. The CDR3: CAWRGGRTGGFYEQYF. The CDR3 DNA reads TGTGCCTGGAGGGGGGGACGCACCGGGGGTTTCTACGAGCAGTACTTC.

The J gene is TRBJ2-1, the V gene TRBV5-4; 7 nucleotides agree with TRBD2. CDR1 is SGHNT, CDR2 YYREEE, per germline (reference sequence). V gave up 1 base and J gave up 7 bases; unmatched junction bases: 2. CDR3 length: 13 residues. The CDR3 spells CASSLSGVNEQFF. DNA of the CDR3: TGTGCCAGCAGCTTGAGCGGGGTAAATGAGCAGTTCTTC.